This T cell receptor (beta chain) came from a study of CD8+ T cells in alopecia areata. Study overall: It was oral tofacitinib, at 5 to 10 mg twice daily, that treated patients received.

Notes on this clone: Its antigen remains unidentified.

RNA was isolated and reverse transcribed to cDNA, the sequencing template. Using immunoSEQ multiplex PCR, the repertoire was profiled, and TCRdb retains in-frame clones only, with some absent. The table has about 120,000 clones, 50% to 75% seen once. Study results and limitations: Sharing of TCR sequences between patients (possibly for HLA-related reasons) was less clear than in mice.

The CDR3 has 13 residues. Germline CDR1 and CDR2: SEHNR and FQNEAQ (reference sequence). The V end was cut by 1 base, the J end by 4 bases, with 7 bases between. Specified treatment: oral pan-JAK inhibitor, 5-10 mg twice daily. This TCR was recovered from a human donor with alopecia areata. Sample: CD8+ T cells sorted from blood, taken at week 4, from a patient treated with tofacitinib. The chain uses TRBV7-9 and TRBJ1-2; weak D call: TRBD1 (5 bases). The CDR3 loop reads CASSLGQIYGYTF. In nucleotides, the CDR3 is TGTGCCAGCAGCTTAGGACAGATCTATGGCTACACCTTC.